These T cell receptor beta chains were read from a single sample in a study of blood T cell repertoires in COVID-19. Clones were sequenced by immunoSEQ multiplex PCR, and TCRdb holds only the in-frame ones, with some missing. The sample contains more than 95,000 clones, roughly 88% of which appear only once. The sequencing input was peripheral blood. All receptors come from a human donor in a cohort sampled during active COVID-19. Each CDR3 is given without its conserved first and last residue. A D gene is named only where the DNA matches it firmly.

v_gene: TRBV7-2
d_gene: TRBD1
j_gene: TRBJ2-3
CDR3aa: ASSRDSSTDTQY

v_gene: TRBV6-5
d_gene: NA
j_gene: TRBJ2-5
CDR3aa: ASGFVWTQETQY

v_gene: TRBV5-4
d_gene: NA
j_gene: TRBJ2-7
CDR3aa: ASSSQGFGPEQY

v_gene: TRBV5-5
d_gene: TRBD1
j_gene: TRBJ1-6
CDR3aa: ASSLAGQLTGVGSPLH

v_gene: TRBV27
d_gene: TRBD1
j_gene: TRBJ2-7
CDR3aa: ASSWDRDRGKILRGYEQY

v_gene: TRBV27
d_gene: NA
j_gene: TRBJ1-4
CDR3aa: ASSFGRANEKLF

v_gene: TRBV6-6
d_gene: NA
j_gene: TRBJ2-2
CDR3aa: AGSTGMVGELF

v_gene: TRBV5-6
d_gene: NA
j_gene: TRBJ1-1
CDR3aa: ASSLVQGDTEAF

v_gene: TRBV7-9
d_gene: NA
j_gene: TRBJ2-5
CDR3aa: ASSRRGLQGFRETQY

v_gene: TRBV19
d_gene: NA
j_gene: TRBJ1-3
CDR3aa: ASSIRKTFSGNTIY

v_gene: TRBV29-1
d_gene: TRBD2
j_gene: TRBJ2-7
CDR3aa: SAGRTSVNYEQY

v_gene: TRBV9
d_gene: TRBD1
j_gene: TRBJ1-2
CDR3aa: ASRSLQGAHGYT

v_gene: TRBV5-1
d_gene: NA
j_gene: TRBJ2-2
CDR3aa: ASSFGTITGELF

v_gene: TRBV11-3
d_gene: NA
j_gene: TRBJ2-1
CDR3aa: ASSPGSNRAGQF

v_gene: TRBV7-9
d_gene: NA
j_gene: TRBJ1-1
CDR3aa: ASSFRGMNTEAF

v_gene: TRBV28
d_gene: TRBD1
j_gene: TRBJ1-5
CDR3aa: ASRTGVHQPQH

v_gene: TRBV10-1
d_gene: NA
j_gene: TRBJ1-4
CDR3aa: ASSQANEKLF

v_gene: TRBV5-1
d_gene: NA
j_gene: TRBJ1-2
CDR3aa: ASSLAYSIEGYGYT

v_gene: TRBV19
d_gene: TRBD2
j_gene: TRBJ2-3
CDR3aa: ASSIGGGTDTQY

v_gene: TRBV9
d_gene: NA
j_gene: TRBJ1-1
CDR3aa: ASSPLSGADTEAF

v_gene: TRBV7-9
d_gene: NA
j_gene: TRBJ1-2
CDR3aa: ASSRTGYGYT

v_gene: TRBV3-1/TRBV3-2
d_gene: NA
j_gene: TRBJ2-7
CDR3aa: ASSLHYEQY

v_gene: TRBV12-3/TRBV12-4
d_gene: NA
j_gene: TRBJ1-1
CDR3aa: ASSPVMNTEAF

v_gene: TRBV7-8
d_gene: NA
j_gene: TRBJ2-3
CDR3aa: ASSKRPQRGTDTQY

v_gene: TRBV18
d_gene: TRBD2
j_gene: TRBJ2-5
CDR3aa: ASSRLADKETQY

v_gene: TRBV18
d_gene: TRBD1
j_gene: TRBJ2-7
CDR3aa: ASSRSRDRAEVEQY

v_gene: TRBV10-1
d_gene: NA
j_gene: TRBJ2-7
CDR3aa: ASSGGQAGTYEQY

v_gene: TRBV5-1
d_gene: NA
j_gene: TRBJ2-7
CDR3aa: ASRALSYEQY

v_gene: TRBV11-2
d_gene: NA
j_gene: TRBJ2-2
CDR3aa: ASSANLLEAGELF

v_gene: TRBV7-2
d_gene: NA
j_gene: TRBJ2-7
CDR3aa: ASSPRPGVHEQY

v_gene: TRBV6-5
d_gene: NA
j_gene: TRBJ2-7
CDR3aa: ASRRGGYEQY

v_gene: TRBV18
d_gene: NA
j_gene: TRBJ1-2
CDR3aa: ASSRDGGYGYT

v_gene: TRBV6-1
d_gene: TRBD1
j_gene: TRBJ1-6
CDR3aa: ASSDRQGESPLH

v_gene: TRBV6-5
d_gene: TRBD1
j_gene: TRBJ2-1
CDR3aa: ASSSGTGSYNEQF

v_gene: TRBV4-1
d_gene: TRBD2
j_gene: TRBJ2-1
CDR3aa: ASSKEAGGGSYNEQF

v_gene: TRBV9
d_gene: TRBD1
j_gene: TRBJ2-4
CDR3aa: ASSPGQGPTLQY

v_gene: TRBV11-3
d_gene: NA
j_gene: TRBJ2-1
CDR3aa: ASSLEPGTYNEQF

v_gene: TRBV18
d_gene: TRBD1
j_gene: TRBJ2-7
CDR3aa: ASSPGTDYEQY

v_gene: TRBV7-2
d_gene: TRBD1
j_gene: TRBJ1-5
CDR3aa: ASRGTGGNNQPQH

v_gene: TRBV3-1/TRBV3-2
d_gene: NA
j_gene: TRBJ2-7
CDR3aa: ASSQDLASATYEQY

v_gene: TRBV3-1/TRBV3-2
d_gene: NA
j_gene: TRBJ2-1
CDR3aa: ASSQESSGYSSYNEQF

v_gene: TRBV10-2
d_gene: TRBD2
j_gene: TRBJ2-1
CDR3aa: ASRVAAGGYNEQF

v_gene: TRBV7-3
d_gene: TRBD1
j_gene: TRBJ2-1
CDR3aa: ASSLTPGGGYEQF

v_gene: TRBV24-1
d_gene: TRBD2
j_gene: TRBJ2-2
CDR3aa: ATSAGVLAGVTGELF

v_gene: TRBV5-1
d_gene: NA
j_gene: TRBJ2-1
CDR3aa: ASSLGAVRGNNEQF

v_gene: TRBV18
d_gene: NA
j_gene: TRBJ1-5
CDR3aa: ASSRSQGSNQPQH

v_gene: TRBV15
d_gene: NA
j_gene: TRBJ1-2
CDR3aa: ATSRALGLDYGYT